This TCR beta chain is drawn from a study of Ad26.COV2.S vaccination and SARS-CoV-2 variants. At the level of the study: Sample donor was a member of the COV1001 Ad26.COV2.S trial arm. The study, taken as a whole, reports: Measurements of TCR breadth and depth may have given underestimates of the total T cell responses.

TCRdb's copy holds only in-frame clones and misses some; the assay was immunoSEQ multiplex PCR. Altogether some 500,000 clones are present, roughly 89% being singletons, with the ten largest covering 2.5%. Germline loops: CDR1 LGHNA, CDR2 YNFKEQ. Between the trimmed V and J ends, which lost 1 base and 2 bases, there was a span of 6 bases. The CDR3 extends over 14 amino acids. Specified treatment: over 15 received Ad26.COV2.S at low or high dose, single or two shots; roughly 5 received placebo; per-sample allocation not given. Specimen acquisition occurred on day 63 following the initial vaccine or placebo injection. This person who donated was an adult of 18-55 years in Boston. An Ad26 vector carrying the Wuhan-strain SARS-CoV-2 spike served as the vaccine. About this clone: Its antigen is currently unknown.

The receptor was isolated from a person between 18 and 65 years old who received the Ad26.COV2.S COVID-19 vaccine or a placebo. The starting material was peripheral blood, obtained in a trial of Ad26.COV2.S vaccine versus placebo. The rearrangement uses TRBV4-2 and TRBJ1-3; unclear D gene. The CDR3, as DNA: TGTGCCAGCAGCCAAGCGGGGACTGGAAACACCATATATTTT. Translation gives CASSQAGTGNTIYF.